The clone carrying this T cell receptor (beta chain) was observed a few times. Its antigen is currently unknown. This specimen belongs to a study of blood T cells in healthy people across ages. Study-wide results and caveats: When set beside aged donors, long-lived donors presented more naive CD4+ cells and higher diversity. Possibly, changes in expanded clonotypes were confounded because donor CMV status was unknown.

The second PCR ran about 6 to 12 cycles with a sample-barcoded 5' primer and J-beta primers. All cDNA molecules were each tagged by a template-switch adaptor with 12 random nucleotides. From the 5' RACE reads, TCRdb called clonotypes with MiXCR, one entry per CDR3 protein. The profile covers 800,000 to 950,000 distinct CDR3 sequences, with 40% to 60% appearing a single time and 13% taken by the ten largest. Collection of approximately 9.3 milliliters of peripheral blood was performed for each donor. CDR1 is SGHRS, CDR2 YFSETQ, per germline. The CDR3 runs to 15 residues. Trimming cost V 1 base and J 3 bases, with 13 bases left between them.

The chain employs TRBV5-1 and TRBJ2-5; D might be TRBD1 (5 bases). This receptor was identified in a man aged 25 to 40 in good health. Sequenced input: blood. The CDR3 loop reads CASSLWGRVEETQYF. CDR3 DNA: TGCGCCAGCAGCTTGTGGGGCAGGGTAGAAGAGACCCAGTACTTC. Drawing the rest from reference TRBV5-1 and TRBJ2-5, the complete variable domain is KAGVTQTPRYLIKTRGQQVTLSCSPISGHRSVSWYQQTPGQGLQFLFEYFSETQRNKGNFPGRFSGRQFSNSRSEMNVSTLELGDSALYLCASSLWGRVEETQYFGPGTRLLVL.